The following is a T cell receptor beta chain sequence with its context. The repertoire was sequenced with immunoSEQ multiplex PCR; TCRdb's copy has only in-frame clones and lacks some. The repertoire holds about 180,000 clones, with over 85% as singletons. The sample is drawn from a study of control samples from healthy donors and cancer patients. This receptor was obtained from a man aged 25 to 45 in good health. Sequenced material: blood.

CDR3 in amino acids: CASSKGHNEQFF. The CDR3 coding sequence is TGTGCCAGTAGTAAGGGACACAATGAGCAGTTCTTC. This chain links TRBV19 with TRBJ2-1; either TRBD1 or TRBD2 may fit D (5 bases each). CDR3 length: 12 residues. Germline V CDR1 and CDR2: LNHDA, SQIVND (reference sequence). Trimming took 4 bases from V and 5 from J, leaving 6 bases between them.